The TCR beta chain under discussion was sequenced for a study of technical replicates of blood from a few donors. This clone was detected once. Germline lookup yields CDR1 ENHRY and CDR2 SYGVKD. V lost 2 bases to trimming and J lost 5 bases, with 9 bases between them. The CDR3 contains 13 residues. The assay was immunoSEQ multiplex PCR, and TCRdb's table has in-frame clones only and misses some. This sample yields about 56,000 clones, of which about 95% are seen a single time; just over 3% belongs to the top ten. V usage is TRBV10-3 and J usage is TRBJ1-2; D remains unclear. The origin of this receptor is a human donor in good health. Some clones in this sample may be carry-over from other donors' samples. The sequenced material came from PBMCs. CDR3: CAISEQRGYGYTF. The CDR3 region has the DNA TGTGCCATCAGTGAGCAACGGGGATATGGCTACACCTTC.